This TCR beta chain stems from a study of blood T cell repertoires in COVID-19. Looking at the study overall: Some COVID-19 samples were acute and others convalescent; all came from the United States, Italy and Spain. T cells, B-cell-depleted T cells, or PBMCs provided the cDNA or gDNA that served as material.

The V gene end was trimmed by 7 bases and the J gene end by 5 bases; junction bases not matched to a gene: 12. The CDR3 length is 15 residues. Germline assignment: CDR1 LNHDA and CDR2 SQIVND (reference sequence). Authors' analysis steps: Amplification from reference gene primers served as the basis for estimated nucleated cell counts. Using immunoSEQ multiplex PCR, the repertoire was profiled, and TCRdb retains in-frame clones only, with some absent. Clone size and V and J calls were adopted from that table, with D and trimming inferred from the DNA. The sample holds some 120,000 clones, roughly 86% seen once.

This rearrangement joins TRBV19 to TRBJ1-1, with TRBD1 matching 8 bases. What was sequenced was peripheral blood. The sequence derives from a human donor in a cohort sampled during active COVID-19. The CDR3 here is CASTFRGRSKTEAFF. Here the CDR3 DNA reads TGTGCCAGTACTTTCAGGGGGCGATCGAAAACTGAAGCTTTCTTT. The variable domain in full, completed from reference TRBV19 and TRBJ1-1, reads DGGITQSPKYLFRKEGQNVTLSCEQNLNHDAMYWYRQDPGQGLRLIYYSQIVNDFQKGDIAEGYSVSREKKESFPLTVTSAQKNPTAFYLCASTFRGRSKTEAFFGQGTRLTVV.